This TCR beta chain was obtained from a study of T cells in Graves' hyperthyroidism and ophthalmopathy. This clonotype was seen ten or more times. Its antigen is unidentified. The J segment lost 2 bases and the V segment lost 7 bases, leaving 9 bases of the junction unmatched. The CDR3 consists of 16 residues. Germline CDR1 and CDR2: MDHEN and SYDVKM. Patients showing uncontrolled infection, other autoimmune disease, pregnancy or lactation were ineligible. Study conclusions and caveats: A model using 13 V-J features told ophthalmopathy apart from stable hyperthyroidism. Most expanded thyroid clonotypes above 0.001 recurred in blood.

Amplification of TCR beta CDR3 regions was performed using RNA transcripts as template. A set of HTBI primers served as the primers for a first-round RT-PCR of the TCR CDR3. Each CDR3 protein gets one entry after TCRdb re-called the multiplex PCR reads with MiXCR. This table has around 690,000 distinct CDR3 sequences, around 16% appearing once. The chain couples TRBV28 to TRBJ2-1; 9 bases align to TRBD2. Sequencing used blood. The sequence was obtained from a man aged 50 to 59 with Graves' hyperthyroidism. The CDR3 region is CASTTSGGPPYNEQFF. The CDR3 DNA is TGTGCCAGCACCACCAGCGGGGGGCCCCCCTACAATGAGCAGTTCTTC.